The clone carrying this T cell receptor beta chain has just a few counts. Treatment defined: randomized to nivolumab then ipilimumab (arm A) or the reverse (arm B). None of the patients previously received DNA-damaging chemotherapy. These data come from a study of sequential checkpoint blockade in melanoma. Study at large: After nivolumab or ipilimumab alone, 20 to 25 patients had week-13 rebiopsies.

Germline values: CDR1 MNHGY, CDR2 SAAAGT. The CDR3 is 13 residues long. The ends lost 8 bases at V and 5 bases at J; junction bases unmatched: 4. The repertoire was sequenced with immunoSEQ multiplex PCR; TCRdb's copy has only in-frame clones and lacks some. This sample has over 10,000 clones, with about 21% found just once. The genes are TRBV6-8 and TRBJ2-2, with TRBD2 matching 8 bases. This clonotype was obtained from a human donor with melanoma. Sequenced material: tumor tissue (inferred from file names), taken from a patient given nivolumab and ipilimumab in sequence. Here the CDR3 reads CASVAGGTGELFF. In DNA, the CDR3 is TGTGCCAGCGTGGCGGGGGGAACCGGGGAGCTGTTTTTT.